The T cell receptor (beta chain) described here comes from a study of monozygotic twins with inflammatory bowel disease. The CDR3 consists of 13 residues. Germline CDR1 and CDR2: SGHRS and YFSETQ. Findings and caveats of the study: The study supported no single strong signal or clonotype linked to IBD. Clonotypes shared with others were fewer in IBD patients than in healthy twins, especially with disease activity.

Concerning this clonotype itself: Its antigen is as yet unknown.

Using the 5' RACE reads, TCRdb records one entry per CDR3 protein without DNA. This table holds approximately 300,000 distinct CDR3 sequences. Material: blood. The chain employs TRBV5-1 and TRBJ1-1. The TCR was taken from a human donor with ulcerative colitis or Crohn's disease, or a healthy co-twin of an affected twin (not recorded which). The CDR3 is CASRDSMNTEAFF.